This T cell receptor beta chain was observed in a study of breast tumors, draining lymph nodes, adjacent tissues. Study-level findings and limits: That most tumor T cells come from lymph nodes remained unproven. Luminal-like breast cancer showed significantly greater tumor-nontumor repertoire similarity than basal-like breast cancer did.

This CDR3 has 17 amino acids. Trimming cost V 0 bases and J 1 base, with 12 bases left between them. Germline loops: CDR1 ENHRY, CDR2 SYGVKD. Breast cancer patients provided tissue from their axillary draining lymph nodes. One entry per CDR3 protein, called by TCRdb with MiXCR from the multiplex PCR reads. The data hold around 130,000 distinct CDR3 sequences, with 20% to 25% observed a single time. Notes on this clonotype: The antigen remains unidentified. A much larger clone is a single base away; this may be a read error.

Sequencing was carried out using axillary lymph node tissue. The receptor was derived from a female donor with breast cancer. Some clones in this sample may be carry-over from other donors' samples. The V and J genes are TRBV10-3 and TRBJ2-2, with TRBD2 as a possible D gene (5 bases). CDR3 protein: CAISESGGLMNTGELFF. The CDR3 nucleotides are TGTGCCATCAGTGAGTCGGGTGGACTCATGAACACCGGGGAGCTGTTTTTT.